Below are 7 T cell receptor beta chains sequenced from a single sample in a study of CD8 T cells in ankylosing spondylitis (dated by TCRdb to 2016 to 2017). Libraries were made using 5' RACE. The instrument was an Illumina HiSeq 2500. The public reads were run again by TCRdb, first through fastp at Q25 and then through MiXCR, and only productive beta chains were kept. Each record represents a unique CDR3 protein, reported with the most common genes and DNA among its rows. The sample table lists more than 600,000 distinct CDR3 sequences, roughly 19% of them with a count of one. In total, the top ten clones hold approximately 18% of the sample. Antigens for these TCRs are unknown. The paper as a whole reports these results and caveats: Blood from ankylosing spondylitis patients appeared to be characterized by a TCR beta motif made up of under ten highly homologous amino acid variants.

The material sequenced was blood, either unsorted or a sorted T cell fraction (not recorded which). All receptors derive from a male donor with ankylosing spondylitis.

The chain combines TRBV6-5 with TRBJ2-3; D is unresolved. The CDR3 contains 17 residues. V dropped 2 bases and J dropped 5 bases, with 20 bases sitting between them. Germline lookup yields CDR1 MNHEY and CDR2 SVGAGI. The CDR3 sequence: CASSYAPFNGVGDTQYF. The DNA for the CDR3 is TGTGCCAGCAGTTACGCCCCCTTCAATGGAGTGGGAGATACGCAGTATTTT.

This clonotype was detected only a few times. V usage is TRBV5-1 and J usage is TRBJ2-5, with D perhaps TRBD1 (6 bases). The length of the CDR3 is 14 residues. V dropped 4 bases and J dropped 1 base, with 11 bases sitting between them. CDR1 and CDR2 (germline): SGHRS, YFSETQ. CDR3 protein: CASSTGLGQETQYF. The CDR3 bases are TGCGCCAGCAGCACAGGGTTGGGCCAAGAGACCCAGTACTTC.

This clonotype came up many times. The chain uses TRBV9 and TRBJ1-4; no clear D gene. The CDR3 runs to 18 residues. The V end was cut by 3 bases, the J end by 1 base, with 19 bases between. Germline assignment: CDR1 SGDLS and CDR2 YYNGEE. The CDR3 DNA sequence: TGTGCCAGCAGCGCGGGAGCCGGAGTCAGACTAACTAATGAAAAACTGTTTTTT. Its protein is CASSAGAGVRLTNEKLFF.

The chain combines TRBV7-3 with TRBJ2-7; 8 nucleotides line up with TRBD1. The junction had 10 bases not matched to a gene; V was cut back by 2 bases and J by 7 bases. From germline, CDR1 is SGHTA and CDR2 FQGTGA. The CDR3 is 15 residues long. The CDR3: CASSLVFSGQEEQYF. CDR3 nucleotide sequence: TGTGCCAGCAGCTTAGTTTTCTCGGGACAGGAGGAGCAGTACTTC.

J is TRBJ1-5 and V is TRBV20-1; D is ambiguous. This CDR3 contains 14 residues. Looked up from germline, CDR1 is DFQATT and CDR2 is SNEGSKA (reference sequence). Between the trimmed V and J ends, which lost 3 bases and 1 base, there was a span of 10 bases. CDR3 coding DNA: TGCAGTGCTAGCCCGGGAAAGAGCAATCAGCCCCAGCATTTT. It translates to CSASPGKSNQPQHF.

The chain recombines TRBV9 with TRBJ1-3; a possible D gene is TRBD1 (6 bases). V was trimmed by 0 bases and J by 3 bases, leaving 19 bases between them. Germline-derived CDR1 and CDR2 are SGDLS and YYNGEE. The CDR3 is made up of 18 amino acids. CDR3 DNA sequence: TGTGCCAGCAGCGTAGGGTTGATGCGGGGGGCAGTTGGAAACACCATATATTTT. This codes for CASSVGLMRGAVGNTIYF.

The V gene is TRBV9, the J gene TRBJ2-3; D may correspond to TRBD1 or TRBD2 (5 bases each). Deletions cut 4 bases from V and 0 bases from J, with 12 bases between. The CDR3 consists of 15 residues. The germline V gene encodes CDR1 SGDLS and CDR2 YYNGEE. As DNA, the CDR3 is TGTGCCAGCAGCACCGGGACGGCTAGCACAGATACGCAGTATTTT. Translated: CASSTGTASTDTQYF.